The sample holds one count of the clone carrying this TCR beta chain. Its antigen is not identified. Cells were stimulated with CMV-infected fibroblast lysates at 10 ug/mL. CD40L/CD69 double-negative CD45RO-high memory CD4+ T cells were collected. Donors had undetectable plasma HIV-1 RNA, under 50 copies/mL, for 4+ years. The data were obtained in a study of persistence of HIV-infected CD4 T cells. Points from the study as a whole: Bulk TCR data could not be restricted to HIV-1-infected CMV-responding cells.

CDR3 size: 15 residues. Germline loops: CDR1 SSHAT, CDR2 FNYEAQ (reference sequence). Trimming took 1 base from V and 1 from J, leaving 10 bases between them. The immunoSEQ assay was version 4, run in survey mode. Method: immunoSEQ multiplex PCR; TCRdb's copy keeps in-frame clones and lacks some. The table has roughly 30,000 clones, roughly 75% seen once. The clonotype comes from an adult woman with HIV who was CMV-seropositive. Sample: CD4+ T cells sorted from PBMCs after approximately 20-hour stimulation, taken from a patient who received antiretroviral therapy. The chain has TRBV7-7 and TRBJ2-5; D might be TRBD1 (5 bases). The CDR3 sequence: CASSLGPGLQETQYF. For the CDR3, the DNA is TGTGCCAGCAGCTTAGGTCCAGGGCTCCAAGAGACCCAGTACTTC.